This T cell receptor (beta chain) was found in a study of tumor-infiltrating lymphocytes in primary liver carcinoma. For the study at large: Primary liver carcinoma in the patients was surgically resected. The study reported T1-T3 N0M0 tumors spanning 4.2 to 10 cm. Tissue type made little difference to sample yields of roughly 3.5 to 7.13 million productive TCRbeta reads. Whole-study results and caveats: When set against blood, tumors had a significantly higher top-250-clone fraction (p = 0.039).

Starting material of roughly 550 ng total RNA yielded TCR beta cDNA via a constant-region primer. Each TCR beta library was derived from three nested multiplex PCR rounds that employed slightly modified ARM-PCR. TCRdb re-called the multiplex PCR reads with MiXCR, one entry per CDR3 protein. Among around 170,000 distinct CDR3 sequences, about 60% were seen once, and the ten largest hold 65% to 80%. Both blood RNA, taken from unsorted whole blood, and germline DNA were extracted. As to this clonotype: Its antigen remains unknown.

Sequencing was done on a sample of peripheral blood. The TCR comes from a man aged 35 to 55 with primary liver carcinoma and hepatitis B virus infection.

This chain's CDR3 is CASSLAYSISALFNTEAFF. CDR3 nucleotides: TGTGCCAGCAGCTTAGCCTATTCTATTTCCGCCCTCTTCAACACTGAAGCTTTCTTT. This chain joins TRBV7-9 and TRBJ1-1; no reliable D call. This CDR3 is 19 amino acids long. CDR1 and CDR2 (germline): SEHNR, FQNEAQ (reference sequence). V shed 0 bases and J shed 2 bases, with 22 bases lying between them.